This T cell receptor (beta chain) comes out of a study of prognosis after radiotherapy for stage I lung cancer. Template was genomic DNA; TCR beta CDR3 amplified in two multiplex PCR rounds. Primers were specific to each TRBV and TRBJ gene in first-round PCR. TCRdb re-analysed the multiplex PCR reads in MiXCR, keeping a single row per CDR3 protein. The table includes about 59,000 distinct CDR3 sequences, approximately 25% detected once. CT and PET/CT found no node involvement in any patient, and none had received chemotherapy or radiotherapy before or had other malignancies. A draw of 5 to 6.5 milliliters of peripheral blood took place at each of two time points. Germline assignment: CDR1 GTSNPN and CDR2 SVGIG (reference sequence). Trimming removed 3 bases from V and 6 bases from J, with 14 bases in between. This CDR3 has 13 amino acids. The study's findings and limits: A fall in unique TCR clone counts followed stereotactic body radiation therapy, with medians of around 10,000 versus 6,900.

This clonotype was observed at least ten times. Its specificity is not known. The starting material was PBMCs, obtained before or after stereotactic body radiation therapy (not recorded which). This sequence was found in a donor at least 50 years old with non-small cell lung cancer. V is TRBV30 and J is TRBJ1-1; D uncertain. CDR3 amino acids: CAWSRGVGAEAFF. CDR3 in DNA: TGTGCCTGGAGCCGTGGGGTGGGAGCTGAAGCTTTCTTT.